The 18 T cell receptor beta chains listed next were all sequenced from one sample in a study of T cell clonotyping in hematopoietic cell transplantation. TCRdb's table, derived via immunoSEQ multiplex PCR, lists solely in-frame clones and lacks some. The repertoire holds approximately 15,000 clones, with under 90% as singletons. The sequences come from PBMCs, collected 100 days after allogeneic stem cell transplant. These receptors all come from a male patient aged 60-69 years who had an allogeneic stem cell transplant from a related donor, so the T cells may come from the graft donor. Some clones in this sample may be carry-over from other donors' samples.

The rearrangement links TRBV7-9 to TRBJ1-2; D may be TRBD1 (5 bases). V lost 1 base and J 6 bases, leaving 6 bases between the germline ends. The CDR3 extends over 12 amino acids. Looked up from germline, CDR1 is SEHNR and CDR2 is FQNEAQ (reference sequence). The CDR3: CASSLEGDGYTF. The CDR3 DNA sequence: TGTGCCAGCAGCTTAGAAGGGGATGGCTACACCTTC.

The chain couples TRBV19 to TRBJ2-7; the D gene is possibly TRBD2 (5 bases). The germline gives CDR1 LNHDA, CDR2 SQIVND (reference sequence). V dropped 6 bases and J dropped 2 bases, with 14 bases sitting between them. The CDR3 is 14 amino acids. The CDR3 loop reads CASRTTDRPYEQYF. In DNA, the CDR3 is TGTGCCAGTAGGACTACGGACCGACCCTACGAGCAGTACTTC.

The chain links TRBV4-1 to TRBJ1-2; possibly TRBD1 for D (6 bases). Trimming pared 5 bases from V and 7 bases from J, leaving 14 bases between. This CDR3 has 13 residues. Looked up from germline, CDR1 is MGHRA and CDR2 is YSYEKL. The CDR3 region has the DNA TGCGCCAGCAGCTTTACAGGGATCTCTGGCTACACCTTC. Translating it yields CASSFTGISGYTF.

The CDR3 loop reads CATSRDRTSGLNEQFF. CDR3 coding DNA: TGTGCCACCAGCAGAGACCGGACTAGCGGGCTCAATGAGCAGTTCTTC. The chain joins TRBV15 to TRBJ2-1; TRBD2 aligns across 11 bases. The ends lost 0 bases at V and 6 bases at J; junction bases unmatched: 4. The CDR3 loop spans 16 amino acids. Germline CDR1 LNHNV, CDR2 YYDKDF (reference sequence).

The V gene is TRBV29-1, the J gene TRBJ2-3; the D gene is possibly TRBD2 (5 bases). Trimming stripped 8 bases from V and 6 bases from J, with 21 bases between. Germline V gives CDR1 SQVTM, CDR2 ANQGSEA. This CDR3 contains 14 residues. CDR3 amino acids: CSTSLSGGEDTQYF. DNA of the CDR3: TGCAGCACCTCCCTGAGCGGTGGAGAGGATACGCAGTATTTT.

The rearrangement uses TRBV4-3 and TRBJ1-3; tentatively, D is TRBD1 (5 bases). CDR1 is LGHNA, CDR2 YSLEER, per germline. Trimming pared 4 bases from V and 0 bases from J, leaving 10 bases between. The CDR3 length is 15 residues. The CDR3 sequence is CASSPGLSSGNTIYF. Here the CDR3 DNA reads TGCGCCAGCAGCCCAGGGCTAAGCTCTGGAAACACCATATATTTT.

The chain couples TRBV19 to TRBJ1-1, with unresolved D. V lost 2 bases and J 8 bases, leaving 15 bases between the germline ends. This CDR3 is 14 amino acids long. Germline assignment: CDR1 LNHDA and CDR2 SQIVND (reference sequence). CDR3 region: CASSIRWAAAEAFF. The CDR3 DNA is TGTGCCAGTAGTATACGTTGGGCGGCAGCCGAAGCTTTCTTT.

This clone has a handful of counts. The chain couples TRBV7-9 to TRBJ1-3; unclear D gene. The CDR3 spans 13 residues. Germline-derived CDR1 and CDR2 are SEHNR and FQNEAQ (reference sequence). Trimming left V 5 bases short and J 4 bases short, with 9 bases between. CDR3 in amino acids: CASSAQGGNTIYF. Written as DNA, the CDR3 is TGTGCCAGCAGCGCCCAAGGAGGAAACACCATATATTTT.

V and J are TRBV4-2 and TRBJ1-2; the D gene is possibly TRBD1 (6 bases). Trimming left V 1 base short and J 5 bases short, with 11 bases between. Germline-derived CDR1 and CDR2 are LGHNA and YNFKEQ. The CDR3 covers 14 residues. The CDR3 region has the DNA TGTGCCAGCAGCCAAGCTAAACAGGGTTATGGCTACACCTTC. Amino acids: CASSQAKQGYGYTF.

The chain is built from TRBV2 and TRBJ2-2, with a possible D match to TRBD2 (5 bases). This CDR3 is built from 14 residues. V gave up 10 bases and J gave up 5 bases, with 17 bases separating them. CDR1 and CDR2 (germline): SNHLY, FYNNEI. The CDR3 DNA follows: TGTGCCATCCAGGACGCGAGGGAGACCGGGGAGCTGTTTTTT. Translating it yields CAIQDARETGELFF.

The genes are TRBV27 and TRBJ1-5; the D is unclear. Deletions cut 1 base from V and 0 bases from J, with 7 bases between. Germline V gives CDR1 MNHEY, CDR2 SMNVEV (reference sequence). This CDR3 is 15 amino acids long. The CDR3 region is CASSLFSGSNQPQHF. CDR3 nucleotides: TGTGCCAGCAGTTTATTCTCTGGTAGCAATCAGCCCCAGCATTTT.

The chain couples TRBV27 to TRBJ2-7, with TRBD1 matching 10 bases. This CDR3 has 17 residues. CDR1 is MNHEY and CDR2 is SMNVEV in the germline V gene (reference sequence). V gave up 8 bases and J gave up 4 bases; unmatched junction bases: 17. CDR3 in DNA: TGTGCCAGCGGCCTGCCGGGACAGGGGTATGATCATTACGAGCAGTACTTC. Its translation: CASGLPGQGYDHYEQYF.

The gene calls are TRBV20-1 and TRBJ1-4; D gene ambiguous. Germline loops: CDR1 DFQATT, CDR2 SNEGSKA (reference sequence). The CDR3 is made up of 11 amino acids. The germline V and J ends were trimmed by 3 bases and 6 bases, with 5 bases remaining between them. CDR3 coding DNA: TGCAGTGCTAGTAGGGATGAAAAACTGTTTTTT. As protein: CSASRDEKLFF.

This chain links TRBV4-3 with TRBJ1-4; 9 positions match TRBD1. CDR1 and CDR2 (germline): LGHNA, YSLEER. The CDR3 contains 16 residues. V was clipped by 0 bases and J by 6 bases; unmatched bases: 5. The CDR3 here is CASSQERTGEDEKLFF. The DNA of the CDR3 is TGCGCCAGCAGCCAAGAGCGGACAGGGGAGGATGAAAAACTGTTTTTT.

The chain joins TRBV5-1 to TRBJ1-6, with D possibly matching TRBD1 (6 bases). Germline-derived CDR1 and CDR2 are SGHRS and YFSETQ. The CDR3 has 18 amino acids. V was pared by 0 bases and J by 0 bases, with 13 bases between. The CDR3 is CASSLEGVRSSYNSPLHF. The CDR3, as DNA: TGCGCCAGCAGCTTGGAGGGGGTTAGGAGCTCCTATAATTCACCCCTCCACTTT.

CDR3 DNA: TGTGCCAGCAGCCTAGAAGGAGGGGGCACTGAAGCTTTCTTT. Protein: CASSLEGGGTEAFF. The chain links TRBV7-2 to TRBJ1-1, with D perhaps matching TRBD1 (6 bases). The length of the CDR3 is 14 residues. V was pared by 5 bases and J by 4 bases, with 14 bases between. Germline assignment: CDR1 SGHTA and CDR2 FQGNSA.

This chain connects TRBV6-1 to TRBJ1-6, with D tentatively TRBD1 (5 bases). The V gene's germline CDR1 is MNHNS and CDR2 SASEGT. V lost 2 bases and J 7 bases, leaving 15 bases between the germline ends. The CDR3 sequence is 16 residues long. The CDR3 protein is CASSEFGTWVNSPLHF. The DNA for the CDR3 is TGTGCCAGCAGTGAATTTGGGACGTGGGTGAATTCACCCCTCCACTTT.

This clone was seen just once. The chain recombines TRBV29-1 with TRBJ1-4; no clear D gene. Germline loops: CDR1 SQVTM, CDR2 ANQGSEA. Trimming left V 4 bases short and J 4 bases short, with 10 bases between. The CDR3 loop spans 13 amino acids. CDR3 in DNA: TGCAGCGTTGTCGTGGACCTTAATGAAAAACTGTTTTTT. Protein product: CSVVVDLNEKLFF.